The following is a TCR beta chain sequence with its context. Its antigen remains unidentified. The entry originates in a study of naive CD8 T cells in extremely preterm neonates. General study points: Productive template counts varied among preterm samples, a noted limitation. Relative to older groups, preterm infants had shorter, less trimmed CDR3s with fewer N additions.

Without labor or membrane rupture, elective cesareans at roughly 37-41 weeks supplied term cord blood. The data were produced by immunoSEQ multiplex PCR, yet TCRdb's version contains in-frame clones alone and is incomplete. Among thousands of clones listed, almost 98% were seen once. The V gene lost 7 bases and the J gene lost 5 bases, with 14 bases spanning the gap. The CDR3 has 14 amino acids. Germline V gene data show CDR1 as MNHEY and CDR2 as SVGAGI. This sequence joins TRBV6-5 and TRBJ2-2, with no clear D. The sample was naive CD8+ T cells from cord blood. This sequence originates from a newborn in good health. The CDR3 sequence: CASTDSGWTGELFF. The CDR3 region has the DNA TGTGCCAGCACCGACTCCGGTTGGACCGGGGAGCTGTTTTTT.